This paragraph reports one T cell receptor (beta chain). The source of the sample is a study of cytomegalovirus exposure and HLA in healthy donors. PCR involved 60 Vbeta and 13 Jbeta primers. Assay used: immunoSEQ multiplex PCR; TCRdb lists only in-frame clones, some missing. The top ten clones hold around 3% of a sample with around 50,000 clones, around four fifths of them seen once. The TCR originated in a man aged 45-65 years in good health and CMV-seronegative. The source material was PBMCs.

The CDR3 here is CASIPTGWNTGELFF. In DNA, the CDR3 is TGTGCCAGTATCCCGACAGGATGGAACACCGGGGAGCTGTTTTTT. The chain is built from TRBV19 and TRBJ2-2, with a tentative D call TRBD1 (6 bases). CDR3 size: 15 residues. The V gene lost 7 bases and the J gene lost 1 base, with 13 bases spanning the gap. Germline lookup yields CDR1 LNHDA and CDR2 SQIVND (reference sequence).